This TCR beta chain was identified during a study of CD4 and CD8 cells across lung adenocarcinoma regions. This clonotype was detected a few times. TCRdb passed the PCR reads through MiXCR, listing each CDR3 protein once. The sample has about 19,000 distinct CDR3 sequences; around 50% are singletons. The germline V gene encodes CDR1 MNHEY and CDR2 SVGAGI. V gave up 2 bases and J gave up 10 bases; unmatched junction bases: 8. CDR3 length equals 15 residues. Samples came from patients with localized non-small cell lung adenocarcinoma. Sequenced: CD8+ T cells from the margin of a lung tumor. The genes are TRBV6-5 and TRBJ2-1; 10 positions agree with TRBD2. This receptor was obtained from a male donor with lung adenocarcinoma. The CD4 and CD8 labels of this study may be unreliable. This chain's CDR3 is CASSYGLAVTYEQFF. The CDR3 bases are TGTGCCAGCAGTTACGGACTAGCGGTAACCTACGAGCAGTTCTTC.